Here is one T cell receptor (beta chain) with its context. TCRdb re-called the PCR reads with MiXCR, one entry per CDR3 protein. There are roughly 13,000 distinct CDR3 sequences in the sample; 35% to 55% occur only once, and approximately 15% lies in the top ten. The patients had localized lung adenocarcinoma, a non-small cell subtype. These data belong to a study of CD4 and CD8 cells across lung adenocarcinoma regions. The CDR3 sequence is 16 residues long. Germline values: CDR1 SGHNT, CDR2 YENEEA. The sequencing sample was made of CD4+ T cells from the center of a lung tumor. The V gene is TRBV11-3, the J gene TRBJ2-1; 9 bases are a match to TRBD2. The DNA end lines up better with TRBJ2-5; the J call may be wrong. This clonotype was obtained from a male donor with lung adenocarcinoma. The CD4 and CD8 labels of this study may be unreliable. CDR3 bases: TGTGCCAGCAGCCCACTACCGCGGGAGGGCTGGGAGACCCAGTACTTC. It codes for CASSPLPREGWETQYF.